One sample yielded the 15 T cell receptor beta chains listed below, sequenced in a study of T cells in Graves' hyperthyroidism and ophthalmopathy. Authors of the study amplified TCR beta CDR3 regions from RNA transcripts. An initial round of RT-PCR targeting the TCR CDR3 relied on the HTBI primer set. TCRdb used MiXCR to reprocess the multiplex PCR reads, holding one entry per CDR3 protein. The repertoire holds 600,000 or so distinct CDR3 sequences, with about 14% as singletons. The sequenced sample was blood. These receptors all stem from a woman aged 45-59 years with Graves' ophthalmopathy.

A note on this clonotype: This could be a read error, since a much larger clone is one nucleotide away. The chain joins TRBV10-3 to TRBJ2-1; D gene unclear. V lost 4 bases to trimming and J lost 12 bases, with 16 bases between them. The germline V gene has CDR1 ENHRY and CDR2 SYGVKD. The CDR3 consists of 13 residues. This chain's CDR3 is CAISGKGEGGQFF. For the CDR3, the DNA is TGTGCCATCAGTGGAAAGGGTGAAGGTGGGCAGTTCTTC.

CDR3 residues: CASSSKTSGSRYEQYF. CDR3 coding DNA: TGTGCCAGCAGTTCCAAGACTAGCGGGAGTAGATACGAGCAGTACTTC. This sequence joins TRBV12-3 or TRBV12-4 and TRBJ2-7, with 12 bases that match TRBD2. With V trimmed by 4 bases and J by 4 bases, 8 bases remained unmatched. The CDR3 loop spans 16 amino acids.

This clonotype was detected once. This sequence joins TRBV28 and TRBJ1-1; TRBD1 is a possible D gene (5 bases). The ends were cut back, 2 bases at V and 7 bases at J, with 14 bases in the middle. Germline CDR1 reads MDHEN; CDR2 reads SYDVKM. CDR3 length equals 14 residues. CDR3 nucleotide sequence: TGTGCCAGCAGTTTACGCCAGGGAAGGATTGAAGCTTTCTTT. Translating it yields CASSLRQGRIEAFF.

The chain uses TRBV6-2 or TRBV6-3 and TRBJ1-5; TRBD1 aligns across 7 bases. Germline V lookup: CDR1 MNHEY, CDR2 SVGEGT. This CDR3 has 14 residues. The J segment lost 7 bases and the V segment lost 6 bases, leaving 9 bases of the junction unmatched. Here the CDR3 reads CASRPDRAGQPQHF. DNA for the CDR3: TGTGCCAGCAGGCCCGACAGGGCGGGACAGCCCCAGCATTTT.

This clonotype has at least ten counts. The CDR3: CASSLVGESIEAFF. CDR3 DNA: TGTGCCAGCAGCTTAGTGGGAGAAAGTATTGAAGCTTTCTTT. V and J are TRBV7-9 and TRBJ1-1; D gene ambiguous. The CDR3 totals 14 residues. Germline loops: CDR1 SEHNR, CDR2 FQNEAQ (reference sequence). V dropped 1 base and J dropped 7 bases, with 13 bases sitting between them.

This clonotype was recorded at least ten times. The chain recombines TRBV27 with TRBJ2-5; D is undetermined. Germline CDR1 and CDR2: MNHEY and SMNVEV (reference sequence). Trimming took 5 bases from V and 3 from J, leaving 10 bases between them. This CDR3 comprises 13 residues. The CDR3 sequence: CASSGFGKETQYF. The CDR3 nucleotides read TGTGCCAGCAGTGGCTTCGGAAAAGAGACCCAGTACTTC.

This clonotype was counted at least ten times. The chain couples TRBV28 to TRBJ1-2; D uncertain. This CDR3 region has 14 residues. Germline CDR1 MDHEN, CDR2 SYDVKM. V lost 5 bases to trimming and J lost 2 bases, with 12 bases between them. CDR3 in DNA: TGTGCCAGCAGTCGGATAGGCGAGAACTATGGCTACACCTTC. It is translated as CASSRIGENYGYTF.

This clonotype was observed at least ten times. The CDR3 here is CASSRDVSTEAFF. The CDR3 bases are TGTGCCAGCAGCCGGGACGTATCCACTGAAGCTTTCTTT. The rearrangement uses TRBV11-2 and TRBJ1-1; D is possibly TRBD1 (5 bases). The germline gives CDR1 SGHAT, CDR2 FQNNGV. The CDR3 runs 13 residues. Deletions cut 5 bases from V and 4 bases from J, with 11 bases between.

This clonotype was counted many times. In nucleotides, the CDR3 is TGCGCCAGCAGCTTGGGGACACCCACCTACGAGCAGTACTTC. It specifies CASSLGTPTYEQYF. The chain links TRBV5-1 to TRBJ2-7; tentative D call: TRBD1 (5 bases). V shed 0 bases and J shed 2 bases, with 9 bases lying between them. This CDR3 has 14 residues. Germline V gene sequence: CDR1 SGHRS, CDR2 YFSETQ. Full variable domain (remainder filled in from reference TRBV5-1 and TRBJ2-7): KAGVTQTPRYLIKTRGQQVTLSCSPISGHRSVSWYQQTPGQGLQFLFEYFSETQRNKGNFPGRFSGRQFSNSRSEMNVSTLELGDSALYLCASSLGTPTYEQYFGPGTRLTVT.

The chain has TRBV5-1 and TRBJ1-2, with D tentatively TRBD1 (5 bases). V lost 0 bases to trimming and J lost 3 bases, with 12 bases between them. The CDR3 is 15 amino acids. The germline CDR1 and CDR2 sequences are SGHRS and YFSETQ. Here the CDR3 DNA reads TGCGCCAGCAGCTTGGAGTCAGGGACCCACTATGGCTACACCTTC. Translating it yields CASSLESGTHYGYTF.

This clonotype was counted many times. This sequence joins TRBV20-1 and TRBJ2-3; the match to TRBD2 covers 10 bases. CDR3 length: 17 amino acids. CDR1 DFQATT and CDR2 SNEGSKA come from the germline V gene (reference sequence). The ends lost 1 base at V and 4 bases at J; junction bases unmatched: 11. The DNA for the CDR3 is TGCAGTGCTAGAGCCCTAGCGGGAGCCCTCGGGGCAGATACGCAGTATTTT. Translation gives CSARALAGALGADTQYF.

This clonotype showed up many times. The gene calls are TRBV20-1 and TRBJ2-1, with no clear D. The V end was cut by 6 bases, the J end by 0 bases, with 12 bases between. CDR1 and CDR2 (germline): DFQATT, SNEGSKA (reference sequence). CDR3 length: 14 residues. CDR3 sequence: CSALMRGSYNEQFF. The DNA of the CDR3 is TGCAGTGCCCTGATGAGAGGCTCCTACAATGAGCAGTTCTTC.

Many counts were recorded for this clonotype. The chain combines TRBV20-1 with TRBJ2-1; 10 bases are a match to TRBD2. This CDR3 has 14 amino acids. Germline assignment: CDR1 DFQATT and CDR2 SNEGSKA (reference sequence). The V gene end was trimmed by 5 bases and the J gene end by 2 bases; junction bases not matched to a gene: 3. The CDR3 reads CSARGLAAYNEQFF. DNA for the CDR3: TGCAGTGCTCGAGGACTAGCGGCCTACAATGAGCAGTTCTTC.

This clonotype was picked up a small number of times. V usage is TRBV28 and J usage is TRBJ2-5; no definite D call. With 1 base removed from V and 7 bases from J, the gap between germline ends came to 10 bases. This CDR3 contains 13 residues. Germline CDR1 and CDR2: MDHEN and SYDVKM. This CDR3 is CASSLSGFGTQYF. The CDR3 region has the DNA TGTGCCAGCAGTTTATCCGGGTTCGGGACCCAGTACTTC.

The chain links TRBV4-3 to TRBJ1-3, with a weak D call TRBD1 (5 bases). The CDR3 runs to 16 residues. Per the germline V gene, CDR1 is LGHNA and CDR2 is YSLEER. Trimming left V 0 bases short and J 4 bases short, with 13 bases between. Here the CDR3 DNA reads TGCGCCAGCAGCCAAGACCCGACAGCGCCAGGAAACACCATATATTTT. Translating gives CASSQDPTAPGNTIYF.